This T cell receptor beta chain was documented in a study of technical replicates of blood from a few donors. Generated by immunoSEQ multiplex PCR, the TCRdb table keeps only in-frame clones and is missing some. The sample holds about 83,000 clones, roughly 92% seen once. The CDR3 sequence is 15 residues long. Germline loops: CDR1 MGHRA, CDR2 YSYEKL. With 1 base removed from V and 0 bases from J, the gap between germline ends came to 7 bases. The sequence derives from a human donor in good health. The sample comprised T cells isolated from PBMCs. This chain connects TRBV4-1 to TRBJ2-1; possibly TRBD2 for D (6 bases). In DNA, the CDR3 is TGCGCCAGCAGCCAAGTCGGGAGCTCCTACAATGAGCAGTTCTTC. This encodes CASSQVGSSYNEQFF.